The sequence of this T cell receptor beta chain was determined in a study of response to subunit inactivated influenza vaccine. Each CDR3 protein is one row after TCRdb ran MiXCR on the RT-PCR reads. The profile shows around 480,000 distinct CDR3 sequences, more than 15% of them singletons. The table lists this clonotype with many counts. Per germline, CDR1 SGHRS and CDR2 YFSETQ. J was trimmed by 0 bases and V by 4 bases; bases with no gene match: 5. The CDR3 loop spans 16 amino acids. The genes are TRBV5-1 and TRBJ2-3; 10 bases match TRBD2. The material was CD4+ T cells sorted from PBMCs, obtained approximately 25 months after vaccination. The origin of this receptor is a man aged 50 to 75 who received an inactivated influenza vaccine. The CDR3 sequence is CASSQGLADSTDTQYF. CDR3 in DNA: TGCGCCAGCAGCCAAGGACTAGCGGATAGCACAGATACGCAGTATTTT.